One T cell receptor (beta chain) is described in this entry. This sample stems from a study of T cell responses to AZD1222 COVID-19 vaccine. Assay: immunoSEQ multiplex PCR; the TCRdb copy retains only in-frame clones and omits some. The sample lists approximately 200,000 clones, more than 85% occurring once. V lost 3 bases, J lost 4 bases, and 16 bases lay in between. This CDR3 has 16 amino acids. Looked up from germline, CDR1 is LNHNV and CDR2 is YYDKDF (reference sequence). The sequenced sample was peripheral blood, obtained 28 days after the second AZD1222 dose. The chain is built from TRBV15 and TRBJ1-5; TRBD1 might be the D (6 bases). The receptor was derived from an adult who received the AZD1222 COVID-19 vaccine. This CDR3 reads CATSSASTGMNQPQHF. The CDR3 region has the DNA TGTGCCACCAGCAGCGCAAGCACAGGGATGAATCAGCCCCAGCATTTT.